Shown below are 11 T cell receptor beta chains from a single sample sequenced in a study of metastatic and nonmetastatic thyroid tumors. TCRdb reassembled clones from the PCR reads with MiXCR. Of tens of thousands of clones listed, roughly a fifth are singletons. Each patient came to thyroid surgery without any prior treatment (of any kind). Sequencing used blood. The receptors here all came from a female donor with papillary thyroid cancer or a benign thyroid nodule (not recorded which). Some clones in this sample may be carry-over from other donors' samples.

This clone was found many times. V usage is TRBV11-3 and J usage is TRBJ2-3; tentative D call: TRBD2 (5 bases). This CDR3 is built from 14 residues. V was pared by 9 bases and J by 4 bases, with 17 bases between. Germline V gene data show CDR1 as SGHNT and CDR2 as YENEEA. The CDR3 spells CASRRWVVSDTQYF. In DNA form, the CDR3 reads TGTGCCAGTAGGAGGTGGGTAGTCTCAGATACGCAGTATTTT.

This clone has a count of ten or more. J is TRBJ1-5 and V is TRBV10-3, with 7 bases fitting TRBD1. The CDR3 has 15 amino acids. The V segment lost 8 bases and the J segment 4 bases; nucleotides outside the gene matches: 11. CDR1 is ENHRY and CDR2 is SYGVKD in the germline V gene. The CDR3 coding sequence is TGTGCCATCGCTAGATCGGACAGGCCTAATCAGCCCCAGCATTTT. Amino acid sequence: CAIARSDRPNQPQHF.

This clone was found a few times. V and J are TRBV19 and TRBJ1-6; 8 bases line up with TRBD1. The CDR3 covers 16 residues. Per germline, CDR1 LNHDA and CDR2 SQIVND (reference sequence). V dropped 8 bases and J dropped 7; count of bases not matched to a gene: 13. The CDR3 reads CASRPTGQGKNSPLHF. The CDR3 DNA reads as TGTGCCAGTCGTCCAACAGGACAGGGAAAAAATTCACCCCTCCACTTT.

Many counts were recorded for this clone. The chain has TRBV6-2 or TRBV6-3 and TRBJ1-1; D unclear. V dropped 0 bases and J dropped 1 base, with 12 bases sitting between them. Per the germline V gene, CDR1 is MNHEY and CDR2 is SVGEGT. The CDR3 totals 16 residues. CDR3 loop: CASSYSRGGANTEAFF. The CDR3 nucleotides read TGTGCCAGCAGTTACTCCCGAGGAGGAGCGAACACTGAAGCTTTCTTT.

This clone was found many times. The chain combines TRBV24-1 with TRBJ2-5; 7 positions agree with TRBD1. The CDR3 sequence is 17 residues long. Losses at the gene ends were 3 bases for V and 5 bases for J; bases not matched to a gene: 14. Germline V CDR1 and CDR2: KGHDR, SFDVKD. The CDR3 DNA is TGTGCCACCAGTGATCCCAGGGGGAAAGGGGACGGGGAGACCCAGTACTTC. Translated: CATSDPRGKGDGETQYF.

At least ten counts were recorded for this clone. This chain joins TRBV4-2 and TRBJ2-1; TRBD2 is a possible D gene (5 bases). Trimming stripped 4 bases from V and 8 bases from J, with 24 bases between. Germline V gene lookup returns CDR1 LGHNA and CDR2 YNFKEQ. The CDR3 has 17 residues. The CDR3 loop reads CASSPAPGGIVSDEQFF. The CDR3 bases are TGTGCCAGCAGCCCCGCCCCAGGAGGCATCGTGTCGGATGAGCAGTTCTTC.

This clone occurred many times. The chain carries TRBV2 and TRBJ2-7; D remains ambiguous. Germline V gene data show CDR1 as SNHLY and CDR2 as FYNNEI. V was clipped by 2 bases and J by 3 bases, with 8 bases between them. The CDR3 sequence is 13 residues long. The CDR3 spells CASSENTRYEQYF. DNA of the CDR3: TGTGCCAGCAGTGAAAATACCCGCTACGAGCAGTACTTC.

This clone was observed many times. The rearrangement links TRBV19 to TRBJ1-5; 7 bases match TRBD1. Germline V gene sequence: CDR1 LNHDA, CDR2 SQIVND (reference sequence). This CDR3 comprises 13 residues. V dropped 11 bases and J dropped 5; count of bases not matched to a gene: 9. The CDR3 DNA follows: TGTGCCGCCTCAGGGGGGTTTGATCAGCCCCAGCATTTT. This gives the protein CAASGGFDQPQHF.

The chain links TRBV11-2 to TRBJ2-2; D uncertain. V gave up 4 bases and J gave up 9 bases, with 21 bases separating them. This CDR3 spans 16 amino acids. Germline lookup yields CDR1 SGHAT and CDR2 FQNNGV. The CDR3 loop reads CASSSPSLRAVRELFF. The CDR3 region has the DNA TGTGCCAGCAGCTCCCCTTCCCTACGGGCGGTCAGGGAGCTGTTTTTT.

Ten or more counts support this clone. The V call is TRBV5-1, the J call TRBJ1-3; the D gene is possibly TRBD1 (6 bases). This CDR3 is built from 14 residues. Trimming took off 0 bases at V and 8 bases at J, with 12 bases between the two ends. Germline V CDR1 and CDR2: SGHRS, YFSETQ. CDR3 sequence reads: CASSLGGAEDTIYF. CDR3 coding DNA: TGCGCCAGCAGCTTGGGGGGGGCCGAGGACACCATATATTTT.

DNA of the CDR3: TGCAGTGCTAGAGATGTGACAGGATGGTACGAGCAGTACTTC. Translating gives CSARDVTGWYEQYF. This chain uses TRBV20-1 with TRBJ2-7, with D possibly matching TRBD1 (6 bases). The CDR3 is 14 amino acids. The V gene lost 0 bases and the J gene lost 4 bases, with 13 bases spanning the gap. Germline CDR1 is DFQATT and CDR2 is SNEGSKA (reference sequence).